The present entry profiles one T cell receptor beta chain with its context. Its antigen is not identified. The record originates from a study of blood T cells in healthy people across ages. Study-level findings and limits: Significant beta diversity loss was already apparent by age approximately 37, declining roughly linearly. Naive T cell percentage by flow cytometry tracked strongly with beta diversity.

Combining a sample-barcoded 5' primer with a J-beta primer mix, a second PCR ran for about 7 to 11 cycles. The template-switch adaptor was a 5' adaptor with 12 random nucleotides. It tagged each cDNA molecule. TCRdb re-derived calls from the 5' RACE reads in MiXCR, one entry per CDR3 protein. The sample holds roughly 1.5 million distinct CDR3 sequences, roughly 43% seen once. Each sample provided at least 6 micrograms of extracted total RNA. Germline CDR1 is KGHDR and CDR2 is SFDVKD. CDR3 length: 14 amino acids. The source is a woman aged 18 to 35 in good health. The sample comprised blood. V usage is TRBV24-1 and J usage is TRBJ2-1; D unclear. The J call is in doubt because the DNA end fits TRBJ2-7 better. The CDR3 loop is CATSDGPTYNEQYF. As DNA, the CDR3 is TGTGCCACCAGTGATGGACCAACCTACAATGAGCAGTACTTC.